Below, 19 T cell receptor beta chains from the same sample are listed, as sequenced in a study of cytomegalovirus exposure and HLA in healthy donors. PCR amplification relied on 60 Vbeta primers (plus 13 Jbeta primers). This table comes from immunoSEQ multiplex PCR, and its TCRdb copy is limited to in-frame clones, with some not included. The sample yields roughly 81,000 clones, roughly 80% seen once. The sample taken for sequencing was PBMCs. Receptors were obtained from a boy younger than 18 in good health and CMV-seronegative.

This chain joins TRBV5-1 and TRBJ2-1; 7 bases map to TRBD1. V shed 2 bases, J shed 5 bases, and the junction held 10 bases outside the gene matches. Germline V gene data show CDR1 as SGHRS and CDR2 as YFSETQ. The CDR3 consists of 16 residues. CDR3: CASSFLGGTQDNEQFF. The CDR3 nucleotides read TGCGCCAGCAGCTTCCTAGGGGGCACTCAGGACAATGAGCAGTTCTTC.

The sample holds a few counts of this clone. The V call is TRBV29-1, the J call TRBJ2-7; 7 bases match TRBD1. Germline CDR1 reads SQVTM; CDR2 reads ANQGSEA. The CDR3 is made up of 13 amino acids. The V gene end was trimmed by 3 bases and the J gene end by 3 bases; junction bases not matched to a gene: 5. The CDR3 DNA is TGCAGCGTTGAGGGGGACAGAAACTACGAGCAGTACTTC. Translation gives CSVEGDRNYEQYF.

The genes are TRBV27 and TRBJ2-5; the D is unclear. Between the trimmed V and J ends, which lost 5 bases and 1 base, there was a span of 14 bases. This CDR3 region has 15 residues. Germline loops: CDR1 MNHEY, CDR2 SMNVEV (reference sequence). The CDR3 DNA reads as TGTGCCAGCAGTCTGCGCGTCCCGATCCAAGAGACCCAGTACTTC. This sequence encodes CASSLRVPIQETQYF.

The rearrangement uses TRBV9 and TRBJ2-5, with TRBD1 matching over 8 bases. The V segment lost 4 bases and the J segment 5 bases; nucleotides outside the gene matches: 10. Germline V gene lookup returns CDR1 SGDLS and CDR2 YYNGEE. The CDR3 is 15 amino acids. CDR3 DNA: TGTGCCAGCAGCACGGGACAGGCTAGGTTGGAGACCCAGTACTTC. Its protein product is CASSTGQARLETQYF.

CDR3 sequence reads: CASSFETGGNYGYTF. CDR3 coding DNA: TGCGCCAGCAGCTTCGAGACAGGGGGAAACTATGGCTACACCTTC. The chain joins TRBV5-1 to TRBJ1-2; 9 nucleotides align to TRBD1. The CDR3 has 15 amino acids. The J segment lost 2 bases and the V segment lost 2 bases, leaving 4 bases of the junction unmatched. Germline CDR1 and CDR2: SGHRS and YFSETQ.

The chain couples TRBV4-1 to TRBJ1-1; a weak D match, TRBD1 (6 bases). CDR1 is MGHRA, CDR2 YSYEKL, per germline. The V end lost 4 bases, the J end lost 5 bases, and 20 bases lay between the germline ends. The CDR3 has 16 residues. DNA of the CDR3: TGCGCCAGCAGCCCTTTCCCCCTGGGGGCTAAAACTGAAGCTTTCTTT. This codes for CASSPFPLGAKTEAFF.

Here the CDR3 DNA reads TGTGCCTCACCCCTGCCGGGGACAGACTATGGCTACACCTTC. This translates into CASPLPGTDYGYTF. The chain has TRBV30 and TRBJ1-2; 7 nucleotides match TRBD1. The CDR3 extends over 14 amino acids. J gave up 3 bases and V 7 bases, and 11 bases lay outside the gene matches. Looked up from germline, CDR1 is GTSNPN and CDR2 is SVGIG (reference sequence).

V gene TRBV9 combines with J gene TRBJ2-6, with D hard to call. V was pared by 7 bases and J by 3 bases, with 8 bases between. Germline-derived CDR1 and CDR2 are SGDLS and YYNGEE. The CDR3 is made up of 13 amino acids. This CDR3 is CASERSGANVLTF. CDR3 coding DNA: TGTGCCAGCGAACGGAGTGGGGCCAACGTCCTGACTTTC.

The chain carries TRBV7-2 and TRBJ2-2; D might be TRBD1 (6 bases). CDR1 and CDR2 (germline): SGHTA, FQGNSA. Trimming stripped 4 bases from V and 5 bases from J, with 17 bases between. This CDR3 contains 16 residues. The CDR3 here is CASSSRPQGLTGELFF. The CDR3 DNA is TGTGCCAGCAGCTCTAGGCCTCAGGGGTTAACCGGGGAGCTGTTTTTT.

This chain uses TRBV27 with TRBJ1-1; D is possibly TRBD1 (6 bases). This CDR3 has 11 amino acids. The germline V gene encodes CDR1 MNHEY and CDR2 SMNVEV (reference sequence). V dropped 4 bases and J dropped 9 bases, with 9 bases sitting between them. The CDR3, as DNA: TGTGCCAGCAGTTACGGGACACAAGCTTTCTTT. Protein sequence: CASSYGTQAFF.

CDR3 amino acids: CASSFGTGVSYEQYF. As DNA, the CDR3 is TGTGCCAGCAGTTTTGGGACAGGGGTTTCCTACGAGCAGTACTTC. V gene TRBV11-2 combines with J gene TRBJ2-7, with 10 bases fitting TRBD1. The V gene end was trimmed by 6 bases and the J gene end by 1 base; junction bases not matched to a gene: 6. The germline CDR1 and CDR2 sequences are SGHAT and FQNNGV. The CDR3 consists of 15 residues.

The chain has TRBV4-1 and TRBJ2-3; D call uncertain. The germline V gene has CDR1 MGHRA and CDR2 YSYEKL. V lost 0 bases to trimming and J lost 0 bases, with 7 bases between them. The CDR3 is made up of 15 amino acids. CDR3 region: CASSQESRSTDTQYF. CDR3 bases: TGCGCCAGCAGCCAAGAGAGTCGGAGCACAGATACGCAGTATTTT.

The rearrangement uses TRBV29-1 and TRBJ1-2, with 8 positions matching TRBD1. CDR1 and CDR2 (germline): SQVTM, ANQGSEA. V lost 0 bases to trimming and J lost 2 bases; unmatched junction nucleotides: 5. The length of the CDR3 is 15 residues. CDR3 amino acids: CSVEDAGGVNYGYTF. The CDR3 DNA reads as TGCAGCGTTGAAGATGCAGGGGGCGTGAACTATGGCTACACCTTC.

The chain has TRBV4-1 and TRBJ1-5; no clear D. The CDR3 is 15 residues long. V was cut by 1 base and J by 0 bases, with 7 bases left in between. Germline CDR1 and CDR2: MGHRA and YSYEKL. The CDR3: CASSQVVGSNQPQHF. In nucleotides, the CDR3 is TGCGCCAGCAGCCAAGTGGTCGGTAGCAATCAGCCCCAGCATTTT.

The chain links TRBV27 to TRBJ1-2, with unresolved D. Germline CDR1 MNHEY, CDR2 SMNVEV (reference sequence). Trimming left V 3 bases short and J 0 bases short, with 8 bases between. The CDR3 loop spans 14 amino acids. The CDR3 nucleotides read TGTGCCAGCAGTTTCTCGGGAGCTAACTATGGCTACACCTTC. Its protein product is CASSFSGANYGYTF.

In this sample, this clone turned up a few times. The rearrangement joins TRBV5-1 to TRBJ2-7, with TRBD1 identical over 8 bases. V was clipped by 3 bases and J by 3 bases; unmatched bases: 11. Germline V gene sequence: CDR1 SGHRS, CDR2 YFSETQ. This CDR3 spans 16 amino acids. The CDR3 bases are TGCGCCAGCAGCTCGTCTTCGGACAGGGCCAACTACGAGCAGTACTTC. This encodes CASSSSSDRANYEQYF.

This sequence joins TRBV6-5 and TRBJ2-7; maybe TRBD1 (5 bases). The CDR3 has 14 residues. Per the germline V gene, CDR1 is MNHEY and CDR2 is SVGAGI. Trimming removed 5 bases from V and 5 bases from J, with 16 bases in between. The CDR3 region is CASSPRTRVDEQYF. For the CDR3, the DNA is TGTGCCAGCAGTCCCCGGACAAGAGTCGACGAGCAGTACTTC.

V gene TRBV6-5 combines with J gene TRBJ2-3; perhaps TRBD1 as D (6 bases). Per the germline V gene, CDR1 is MNHEY and CDR2 is SVGAGI. The germline V and J ends were trimmed by 0 bases and 1 base, with 8 bases remaining between them. The CDR3 has 15 residues. The CDR3 spells CASSYSDRRTDTQYF. CDR3 sequence (DNA): TGTGCCAGCAGTTACTCCGACAGGCGCACAGATACGCAGTATTTT.

The chain combines TRBV11-2 with TRBJ2-1; D perhaps matches TRBD2 (7 bases). Trimming took off 0 bases at V and 8 bases at J, with 17 bases between the two ends. Germline-derived CDR1 and CDR2 are SGHAT and FQNNGV. This CDR3 spans 16 amino acids. CDR3 in DNA: TGTGCCAGCAGCTTAGAGTCGGCAGGGGAGGGACATGAGCAGTTCTTC. This sequence encodes CASSLESAGEGHEQFF.